This T cell receptor beta chain was recorded in a study of PD-1 blockade in classical Hodgkin lymphoma. The time point denotes: cycle 4 day 1 (C4D1), after 6 weeks of nivolumab. Autologous stem cell transplantation was followed by relapse in every patient, and brentuximab vedotin exposure varied. Responses achieved at best were complete response, partial response or progressive disease. Germline lookup yields CDR1 KGHSH and CDR2 LQKENI. Between the trimmed V and J ends, which lost 2 bases and 5 bases, there was a span of 4 bases. The CDR3 spans 13 residues. This clone turned up a few times. The antigen remains unidentified. Points from the study as a whole: In newly diagnosed patients, baseline TCR diversity was reportedly below that of healthy donors. The repertoire differences lack a defined cause, possibly disease activity or prior therapy. Exclusion covered patients beginning nivolumab under 1 year post-ASCT.

Sequencing used immunoSEQ multiplex PCR; TCRdb keeps in-frame clones, though not all of them. The sample has about 93,000 clones, 78% seen once; the top ten hold roughly 10%. The chain carries TRBV18 and TRBJ1-6; D call uncertain. The sequence was collected from a human donor with classical Hodgkin lymphoma. Sequencing was performed on peripheral blood mononuclear cells (PBMCs), taken before the fourth cycle of nivolumab. CDR3 sequence (DNA): TGTGCCAGCTCACCAGGGAATAATTCACCCCTCCACTTT. Its translation: CASSPGNNSPLHF.